Given below is one T cell receptor (beta chain) in context. This sample was taken from a study of blood T cell repertoires in COVID-19. Whole-study context: The origin of the acute and convalescent COVID-19 samples was the United States, Italy and Spain. PBMCs, B-cell-depleted T cells, or T cells were the source of the cDNA or gDNA that made up the material.

Enrollment of patients from Seattle took place during active infection, with longitudinal follow-up. This CDR3 region has 14 residues. CDR1 is SGHRS and CDR2 is YFSETQ in the germline V gene. V was clipped by 4 bases and J by 6 bases, with 13 bases between them. Generated by immunoSEQ multiplex PCR, the TCRdb table keeps only in-frame clones and is missing some. The repertoire includes about 160,000 clones, approximately 87% of them detected once, and approximately 10% sits in the top ten. The gene calls are TRBV5-1 and TRBJ2-2; no clear D gene. Sequenced material: peripheral blood. This sequence was found in a woman in her 70s with COVID-19, enrolled during active disease. Here the CDR3 reads CASSPNPGSGELFF. CDR3 coding DNA: TGCGCCAGCAGCCCTAATCCCGGGTCCGGGGAGCTGTTTTTT. Combining the CDR3 with reference TRBV5-1 and TRBJ2-2 gives the whole variable domain KAGVTQTPRYLIKTRGQQVTLSCSPISGHRSVSWYQQTPGQGLQFLFEYFSETQRNKGNFPGRFSGRQFSNSRSEMNVSTLELGDSALYLCASSPNPGSGELFFGEGSRLTVL.